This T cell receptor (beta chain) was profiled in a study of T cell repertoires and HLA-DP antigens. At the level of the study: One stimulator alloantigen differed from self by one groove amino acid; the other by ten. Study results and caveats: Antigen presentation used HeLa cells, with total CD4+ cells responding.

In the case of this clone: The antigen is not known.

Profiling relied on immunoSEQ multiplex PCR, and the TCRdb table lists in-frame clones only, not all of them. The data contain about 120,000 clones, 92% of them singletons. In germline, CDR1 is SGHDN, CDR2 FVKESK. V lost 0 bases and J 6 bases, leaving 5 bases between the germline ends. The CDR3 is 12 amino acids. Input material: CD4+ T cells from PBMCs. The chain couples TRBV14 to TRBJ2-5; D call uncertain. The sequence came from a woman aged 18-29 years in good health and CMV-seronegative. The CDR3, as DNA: TGTGCCAGCAGCCAAGATAGGAAGACCCAGTACTTC. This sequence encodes CASSQDRKTQYF.